Listed below are T cell receptor beta chains from one sample, sequenced in a study of OX40 agonist ivuxolimab in advanced cancers. Profiled with immunoSEQ multiplex PCR; TCRdb holds only in-frame clones, not every one. The sample gives about 70,000 clones, 86% of which show up once; under 3.5% is in the top ten. The sequencing used CD4+ or CD8+ T cells sorted from blood, collected in a trial of the OX40 agonist ivuxolimab. These receptors all stem from an adult with an advanced solid tumor such as melanoma, head and neck, liver or kidney cancer. CDR3s include the opening cysteine and the closing phenylalanine or tryptophan. The order of the fields is V gene, D gene, CDR3 length, clone size, J gene, CDR3 DNA, CDR3 protein. D genes are given only for firm matches. Not all rows give a size; the values are once, few, many and, for expanded clones, a class.

>TRBV19|TRBD1|14|NA|TRBJ1-1
TGTGCCACTAGTCCGGGACAGAAGAACACTGAAGCTTTCTTT
CATSPGQKNTEAFF
>TRBV5-4|NA|15|NA|TRBJ2-6
TGTGCCAGCTACCCCCCGGGGTCTGGGGCCAACGTCCTGACTTTC
CASYPPGSGANVLTF
>TRBV18|NA|14|NA|TRBJ2-5
TGTGCCAGCTCACCATCCGGGATGCAAGAGACCCAGTACTTC
CASSPSGMQETQYF
>TRBV27|NA|14|NA|TRBJ2-7
TGTGCCAGCAGTTTGTCCTGGGATTCCTACGAGCAGTACTTC
CASSLSWDSYEQYF
>TRBV5-1|TRBD2|16|NA|TRBJ2-5
TGCGCCAGCAGGTTGGGACTAGCGGGGGACCAAGAGACCCAGTACTTC
CASRLGLAGDQETQYF
>TRBV19|NA|14|NA|TRBJ2-2
TGTGCCAGTAGCGGTAGGGGGAACACCGGGGAGCTGTTTTTT
CASSGRGNTGELFF
>TRBV5-1|TRBD1|14|once|TRBJ1-2
TGCGCCAGCAGCTCGGAAGGGGGCTCCTATGGCTACACCTTC
CASSSEGGSYGYTF
>TRBV7-8|TRBD1|14|once|TRBJ2-7
TGTGCCAGCAGCTTAGAACAGGGGCCCTACGAGCAGTACTTC
CASSLEQGPYEQYF
>TRBV5-1|NA|13|NA|TRBJ2-1
TGCGCCAGCAGCTTGGCCGCGGCTGGTGAGCAGTTCTTC
CASSLAAAGEQFF
>TRBV5-6|NA|13|NA|TRBJ1-5
TGTGCCAGCAGCCGGGGGGAAGGAGGTCCCCAGCATTTT
CASSRGEGGPQHF
>TRBV6-5|TRBD1|16|once|TRBJ2-3
TGTGCCAGCAGTTTTACGGGACAGGGGCGCCCAGATACGCAGTATTTT
CASSFTGQGRPDTQYF
>TRBV10-1|TRBD2|16|once|TRBJ2-3
TGCGCCAGCTCCCTGGCTGCGGGGGGAGGGTCAGATACGCAGTATTTT
CASSLAAGGGSDTQYF
>TRBV5-1|TRBD1|16|NA|TRBJ1-6
TGCGCCAGCAGCTTGGGTACTGGGACAGGGAACTCACCCCTCCACTTT
CASSLGTGTGNSPLHF
>TRBV30|TRBD1|14|NA|TRBJ1-4
TGTGCCTGGAGCAGGGGGGGGATTAATGAAAAACTGTTTTTT
CAWSRGGINEKLFF
>TRBV27|TRBD1|16|NA|TRBJ2-5
TGTGCCAGCAGTTCCCGAATGGACAGGGGAGGAGAGACCCAGTACTTC
CASSSRMDRGGETQYF
>TRBV6-6|NA|12|NA|TRBJ1-6
TGTGCCAGCAGTTATGGCAATTCACCCCTCCACTTT
CASSYGNSPLHF